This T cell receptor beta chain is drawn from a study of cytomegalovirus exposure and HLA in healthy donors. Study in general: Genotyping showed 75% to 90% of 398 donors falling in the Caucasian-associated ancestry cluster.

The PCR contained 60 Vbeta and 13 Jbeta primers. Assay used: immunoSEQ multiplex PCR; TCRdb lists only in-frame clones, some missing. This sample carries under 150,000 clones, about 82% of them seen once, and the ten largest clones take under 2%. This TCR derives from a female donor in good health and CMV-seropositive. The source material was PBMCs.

The CDR3 reads CASSTTSHEQYF. CDR3 sequence (DNA): TGTGCCAGCAGCACAACTAGTCACGAGCAGTACTTC. V and J are TRBV7-9 and TRBJ2-5; D is perhaps TRBD2 (5 bases). The J call is uncertain, as TRBJ2-7 better fits the DNA end. Germline loops: CDR1 SEHNR, CDR2 FQNEAQ (reference sequence). There are 12 residues in the CDR3.